Listed below are T cell receptor beta chains from one sample, sequenced in a study of cytomegalovirus exposure and HLA in healthy donors. Measured with immunoSEQ multiplex PCR; TCRdb has only the in-frame clones, and not every one. The sample contains about 200,000 clones, 80% to 85% of which appear only once. The sample comprised PBMCs. The receptors stem from a woman aged 40 to 49 in good health and CMV-seronegative. Each CDR3 is given with its conserved first and last residue. A D gene is named only where the DNA matches it firmly. The size entry is marked missing in some rows and otherwise reads once, few, many or a size class.

TRBD1	-	TRBV7-8	TRBJ2-3	CASSPNRDRILSTGDTQYF	TGTGCCAGCAGCCCGAACCGGGACAGAATCCTTTCTACTGGAGATACGCAGTATTTT
TRBD2	-	TRBV19	TRBJ2-1	CATSKAGGLYNEQFF	TGTGCCACCTCGAAGGCGGGAGGCCTTTACAATGAGCAGTTCTTC
TRBD1	-	TRBV2	TRBJ2-1	CASTRQGFNEQFF	TGTGCCAGCACCCGACAGGGCTTTAATGAGCAGTTCTTC
-	-	TRBV21-1	TRBJ2-7	CASSTWTRADYEQYF	TGTGCCAGCAGCACTTGGACTAGAGCAGACTACGAGCAGTACTTC
TRBD1	-	TRBV12-5	TRBJ2-7	CASGTSDRIYEQYF	TGTGCTAGTGGTACCTCGGACAGGATCTACGAGCAGTACTTC
-	-	TRBV21-1	TRBJ2-5	CANLRDYQETQYF	TGTGCCAACCTCCGGGACTATCAAGAGACCCAGTACTTC
TRBD2	-	TRBV19	TRBJ2-1	CASSMGSGEGYNEQFF	TGTGCCAGTAGTATGGGTAGCGGGGAGGGCTACAATGAGCAGTTCTTC
-	once	TRBV6-5	TRBJ2-7	CASRAREQGLHEQYF	TGTGCCAGCAGAGCAAGGGAGCAGGGGCTCCACGAGCAGTACTTC
TRBD1	-	TRBV12-5	TRBJ1-1	CASGLVSPSIQGWGEDTEAFF	TGTGCTAGTGGTTTGGTCTCTCCTAGTATACAGGGGTGGGGCGAGGACACTGAAGCTTTCTTT
-	-	TRBV28	TRBJ1-2	CASSPPLGPYGYTF	TGTGCCAGCAGTCCCCCCTTGGGCCCCTATGGCTACACCTTC
-	-	TRBV9	TRBJ1-1	CASSVTDGTGPQGSTEAFF	TGTGCCAGCAGCGTCACCGATGGAACAGGGCCCCAGGGTAGCACTGAAGCTTTCTTT
TRBD1	-	TRBV2	TRBJ1-5	CASSGGQGINQPQHF	TGTGCCAGCAGTGGGGGACAGGGGATCAATCAGCCCCAGCATTTT
TRBD1	-	TRBV11-3	TRBJ2-3	CASSLGRTGSQSTQYF	TGTGCCAGCAGCTTAGGACGGACAGGGTCACAGAGTACGCAGTATTTT
TRBD1	-	TRBV19	TRBJ1-2	CASSILATGGHYGYTF	TGTGCCAGTAGTATCTTGGCAACAGGGGGCCACTATGGCTACACCTTC
-	-	TRBV9	TRBJ2-1	CASSAGGNGHYNEQFF	TGTGCCAGCAGCGCCGGGGGAAACGGGCACTACAATGAGCAGTTCTTC
-	-	TRBV27	TRBJ2-1	CASSLGGGQGNEQFF	TGTGCCAGCAGTCTAGGTGGAGGGCAGGGCAATGAGCAGTTCTTC
-	-	TRBV7-8	TRBJ2-6	CASSWPDSHSGANVLTF	TGTGCCAGCAGCTGGCCGGACAGTCACTCTGGGGCCAACGTCCTGACTTTC
-	-	TRBV12-5	TRBJ2-3	CASGLDRQYF	TGTGCTAGTGGTTTGGATAGGCAGTATTTT
TRBD2	-	TRBV9	TRBJ2-3	CASSVGGGRAADTQYF	TGTGCCAGCAGCGTAGGAGGCGGGAGGGCCGCAGATACGCAGTATTTT
TRBD2	-	TRBV11-2	TRBJ2-7	CASSLAPGGLAGVHEQYF	TGTGCCAGCAGCTTAGCCCCTGGGGGACTAGCGGGAGTCCACGAGCAGTACTTC
-	-	TRBV5-1	TRBJ2-7	CASSGEKLDTYEQYF	TGCGCCAGCAGCGGAGAAAAACTAGACACTTACGAGCAGTACTTC
-	-	TRBV7-9	TRBJ1-1	CASSFATGTEAFF	TGTGCCAGCAGCTTCGCGACGGGAACTGAAGCTTTCTTT
-	-	TRBV30	TRBJ1-5	CAWRQDSNQPQHF	TGTGCCTGGAGGCAGGATAGCAATCAGCCCCAGCATTTT
-	-	TRBV6-5	TRBJ1-4	CASSWGVKKKLFF	TGTGCCAGCAGTTGGGGGGTGAAGAAAAAACTGTTTTTT
TRBD1	-	TRBV13	TRBJ1-4	CASSSTGGNNEKLFF	TGTGCCAGCAGCTCTACAGGGGGGAATAATGAAAAACTGTTTTTT
TRBD1	-	TRBV5-1	TRBJ2-7	CASSSGLGQGKSSYEQYF	TGCGCCAGCAGCTCTGGGCTGGGACAGGGGAAAAGCTCCTACGAGCAGTACTTC
-	-	TRBV14	TRBJ1-1	CASSSLIDTEAFF	TGTGCCAGCAGCTCCTTAATCGACACTGAAGCTTTCTTT
TRBD2	-	TRBV7-9	TRBJ2-1	CASSPGLAAYNEQFF	TGTGCCAGCAGCCCGGGACTAGCGGCGTACAATGAGCAGTTCTTC
-	-	TRBV9	TRBJ1-4	CASSVGRGAIEKLFF	TGTGCCAGCAGCGTCGGGAGAGGGGCGATTGAAAAACTGTTTTTT
TRBD1	-	TRBV27	TRBJ1-1	CASSNPGQGNTEAFF	TGTGCCAGCAGTAATCCGGGACAGGGGAACACTGAAGCTTTCTTT
-	-	TRBV7-2	TRBJ1-1	CASSLRGTNTEAFF	TGTGCCAGCAGCTTACGGGGAACGAACACTGAAGCTTTCTTT
-	-	TRBV27	TRBJ2-7	CATSGSYEQYF	TGTGCCACCTCGGGGTCCTACGAGCAGTACTTC
-	-	TRBV15	TRBJ2-1	CATSKSFVIYNEQFF	TGTGCCACCAGTAAAAGCTTTGTGATTTACAATGAGCAGTTCTTC
-	few	TRBV2	TRBJ1-2	CASSDLGGGYTF	TGTGCCAGCAGTGATCTGGGAGGTGGCTACACCTTC
TRBD1	-	TRBV5-1	TRBJ1-1	CASSLRTGSGTEAFF	TGCGCCAGCAGCCTTAGGACAGGGTCGGGCACTGAAGCTTTCTTT
-	few	TRBV15	TRBJ2-1	CATSRDTEDNEQFF	TGTGCCACCAGCAGAGATACTGAAGACAATGAGCAGTTCTTC
-	once	TRBV5-1	TRBJ2-3	CASSWGFSGPTDTQYF	TGCGCCAGCAGCTGGGGCTTTAGCGGACCCACAGATACGCAGTATTTT
-	-	TRBV6-6	TRBJ1-1	CASSGGHPNTEAFF	TGTGCCAGCAGTGGGGGACACCCGAACACTGAAGCTTTCTTT
-	-	TRBV30	TRBJ2-7	CAWTGAYEQYF	TGTGCCTGGACAGGGGCCTACGAGCAGTACTTC
TRBD1	-	TRBV19	TRBJ1-2	CASSDPGTAYYGYTF	TGTGCCAGTAGTGACCCCGGGACAGCTTACTATGGCTACACCTTC
-	-	TRBV6-5	TRBJ2-7	CASTPGGSFGEQYF	TGTGCCAGCACCCCAGGGGGGAGTTTTGGGGAGCAGTACTTC
-	-	TRBV6-1	TRBJ2-7	CASSNRDNSYEQYF	TGTGCCAGCAGTAACAGGGATAACTCCTACGAGCAGTACTTC
-	-	TRBV29-1	TRBJ1-2	CSVEAGFYGYTF	TGCAGCGTTGAAGCAGGGTTTTATGGCTACACCTTC
TRBD1	-	TRBV27	TRBJ1-1	CASSSGQVGALAEAFF	TGTGCCAGCAGTTCTGGACAGGTCGGCGCTCTGGCTGAAGCTTTCTTT
TRBD2	once	TRBV18	TRBJ2-7	CASSPSSALAGNNEQYF	TGTGCCAGCTCCCCGTCGTCGGCGCTAGCGGGAAACAACGAGCAGTACTTC
TRBD2	few	TRBV19	TRBJ2-5	CASSQRDGVRTQYF	TGTGCCAGTAGCCAGCGGGATGGAGTACGGACCCAGTACTTC
-	-	TRBV14	TRBJ2-7	CASSLRPDVWSSYEQYF	TGTGCCAGCAGCCTCCGACCTGATGTCTGGAGCTCCTACGAGCAGTACTTC
TRBD1	few	TRBV4-1	TRBJ1-2	CASSQVRRGWDGYTF	TGCGCCAGCAGCCAAGTCCGCAGGGGGTGGGATGGCTACACCTTC
-	-	TRBV27	TRBJ2-3	CASSLREYPDRGTDTQYF	TGTGCCAGCAGTTTGAGGGAATATCCGGACAGAGGCACAGATACGCAGTATTTT
TRBD2	-	TRBV7-8	TRBJ2-5	CASSNSGSSGETQYF	TGTGCCAGCAGCAATAGCGGGAGTAGTGGGGAGACCCAGTACTTC
TRBD2	-	TRBV4-1	TRBJ2-7	CASSQESSGKYEQYF	TGCGCCAGCAGCCAAGAATCCAGCGGGAAGTACGAGCAGTACTTC
TRBD2	-	TRBV29-1	TRBJ2-1	CSVGGEDRDEQFF	TGCAGCGTGGGGGGGGAGGACCGGGATGAGCAGTTCTTC
TRBD2	once	TRBV2	TRBJ2-5	CASAELAGGETQYF	TGTGCCAGCGCGGAGCTAGCGGGAGGCGAGACCCAGTACTTC
TRBD1	-	TRBV5-6	TRBJ2-7	CASSYDRGRGEQYF	TGTGCCAGCAGCTATGACAGGGGGCGCGGCGAGCAGTACTTC
TRBD2	-	TRBV7-2	TRBJ2-5	CASSSGLAGQETQYF	TGTGCCAGCAGCTCGGGACTAGCGGGGCAAGAGACCCAGTACTTC
-	few	TRBV27	TRBJ1-5	CASSPALGGPEPQHF	TGTGCCAGCAGCCCGGCTTTGGGAGGCCCAGAGCCCCAGCATTTT
TRBD1	-	TRBV7-3	TRBJ2-7	CASSPTGTAAYEQYF	TGTGCCAGCAGCCCCACCGGGACAGCCGCCTACGAGCAGTACTTC